This is a list of T cell receptor beta chains from one sample in a study of T cells expressing NK-cell markers. One entry per CDR3 protein, without DNA, is what TCRdb gives after re-calling the 5' RACE reads. The repertoire table contains roughly 420,000 distinct CDR3 sequences. The sample comprised blood T cells: a sorted CD56 or NKG2C T cell subset, CD4+ or CD8+ T cells, or bulk PBMC T cells (not recorded which). These receptors were taken from a woman aged 18 to 75 in good health. CDR3s include the opening cysteine and the closing phenylalanine or tryptophan.

V gene,J gene,CDR3 protein
TRBV14,TRBJ1-2,CASSQDPGGGYGYTF
TRBV12-3/TRBV12-4,TRBJ1-5,CASSFGGLLFREPQHF
TRBV6-2/TRBV6-3,TRBJ1-1,CASSWDRGAEAFF
TRBV12-3/TRBV12-4,TRBJ2-7,CASSPDRPYEQYF
TRBV29-1,TRBJ2-1,CSGHWVSSYNEQFF
TRBV4-3,TRBJ2-1,CASSQGQVGLQSSYNEQFF
TRBV6-2/TRBV6-3,TRBJ1-2,CASSYSQLGYGYTF
TRBV19,TRBJ1-1,CASSILGGPEVEAFF
TRBV7-9,TRBJ2-1,CASIPASHPNEQFF
TRBV10-3,TRBJ1-1,CAITMTGGNTEAFF
TRBV7-2,TRBJ2-3,CASSFLVDTQYF
TRBV6-1,TRBJ2-1,CASTRGTGGEQFF
TRBV20-1,TRBJ1-5,CSAASYLGNQPQHF
TRBV6-2/TRBV6-3,TRBJ1-5,CASSYRGNQPQHF
TRBV12-3/TRBV12-4,TRBJ2-5,CASRSTGETQYF
TRBV9,TRBJ2-1,CASSVGLTEQFF
TRBV7-9,TRBJ2-1,CASSLPGPGGSYNEQFF
TRBV28,TRBJ1-4,CASSPSHRTNEKLFF
TRBV3-1,TRBJ1-3,CASSQGWWGVSGNTIYF
TRBV9,TRBJ1-4,CASSVGGTATNEKLFF
TRBV30,TRBJ1-4,CAWSIGGNEKLFF
TRBV29-1,TRBJ2-5,CSAVWNWQETQYF
TRBV6-5,TRBJ2-7,CASSYLGPRDEQYF
TRBV4-1,TRBJ2-2,CASSPAGTGELFF
TRBV7-2,TRBJ2-7,CASSTARGQGALEQYF
TRBV27,TRBJ2-3,CASSPGQGIDTQYF
TRBV7-2,TRBJ1-5,CASSFQGDQPQHF
TRBV3-1,TRBJ2-7,CASSQDDGLASEQYF
TRBV7-9,TRBJ1-3,CASSLGQPASGNTIYF
TRBV7-9,TRBJ2-7,CASSATGGNYEQYF
TRBV12-3/TRBV12-4,TRBJ2-7,CASSITGTGYEQYF
TRBV7-3,TRBJ1-4,CASSLRALCEVGEKLFF
TRBV9,TRBJ2-1,CASSPRTSGVRGEQFF
TRBV7-3,TRBJ2-3,CASSLRGVGSGAIDTQYF
TRBV4-3,TRBJ2-5,CASSQDIYRDRGRETQYF
TRBV12-3/TRBV12-4,TRBJ1-4,CASSDRSGKLFF
TRBV5-1,TRBJ2-2,CASSLLDPNTGELFF
TRBV27,TRBJ2-7,CASRYRGRYEQYF
TRBV6-1,TRBJ1-5,CASSVSWGSSNQPQHF
TRBV18,TRBJ1-5,CASSPRSENQPQHF
TRBV5-1,TRBJ2-2,CASRGTTNTGELFF
TRBV4-2,TRBJ2-3,CASSQGDRDFYTQYF
TRBV4-1,TRBJ2-2,CASSRQPYTGELFF
TRBV15,TRBJ2-3,CATSRDKASTDTQYF
TRBV2,TRBJ2-4,CASSETGKAAKNIQYF
TRBV27,TRBJ2-7,CASSLGLAAYEQYF
TRBV7-2,TRBJ1-2,CASSLGVDYGYTF
TRBV6-1,TRBJ2-2,CASSDDSGSGKARTGELFF
TRBV14,TRBJ2-1,CASSQVPGGEQFF
TRBV12-3/TRBV12-4,TRBJ1-6,CASSATGVPRDSPLHF
TRBV5-1,TRBJ2-1,CASSFSRPGGREQFF
TRBV7-6,TRBJ2-3,CASSPRRTGVTDTQYF
TRBV5-1,TRBJ2-7,CASSLVAGVNEQYF
TRBV4-3,TRBJ1-2,CASSQDEPLYGYTF